This T cell receptor beta chain was sequenced in a study of cytomegalovirus exposure and HLA in healthy donors. Study-level results: Three CMV-associated chains proved CMV antigen-specific in vitro. According to the study, 150 to 200 TCR beta chains were cytomegalovirus-associated. First-cohort TCR clusters were later found to tend to co-occur in the roughly 130 validation repertoires.

Among the 100 to 150 subjects of the validation cohort, separate from the approximately 700-subject first cohort, were the donors. V was shortened by 4 bases and J by 7 bases, with 10 bases between the two germline ends. CDR1 and CDR2 (germline): MGHRA, YSYEKL. The length of the CDR3 is 13 residues. A word on this clone: Its antigen is currently unknown.

TCRdb's table, derived via immunoSEQ multiplex PCR, lists solely in-frame clones and lacks some. The table shows fewer than 60,000 clones, with roughly 93% occurring only once. Sequenced: PBMCs. The receptor was derived from a woman in her late teens or twenties in good health and CMV-seropositive. The chain recombines TRBV4-1 with TRBJ2-2; D gene ambiguous. As DNA, the CDR3 is TGCGCCAGCAGCCCTCTAGTAATCGGGGAGCTGTTTTTT. Residues: CASSPLVIGELFF.